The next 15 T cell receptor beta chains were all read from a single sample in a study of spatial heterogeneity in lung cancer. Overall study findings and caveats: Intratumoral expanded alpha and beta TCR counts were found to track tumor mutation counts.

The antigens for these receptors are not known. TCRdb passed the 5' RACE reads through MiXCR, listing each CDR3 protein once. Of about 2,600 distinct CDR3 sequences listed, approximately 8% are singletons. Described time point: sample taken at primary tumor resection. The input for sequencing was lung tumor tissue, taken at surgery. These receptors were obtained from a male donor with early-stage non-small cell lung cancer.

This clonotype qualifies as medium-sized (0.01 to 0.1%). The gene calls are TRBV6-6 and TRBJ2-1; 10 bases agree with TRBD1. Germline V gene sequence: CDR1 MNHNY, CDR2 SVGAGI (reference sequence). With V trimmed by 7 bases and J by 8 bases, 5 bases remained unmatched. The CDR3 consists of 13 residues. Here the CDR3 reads CASNPGQGYEQFF. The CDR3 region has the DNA TGTGCCAGCAATCCGGGACAGGGGTATGAGCAGTTCTTC.

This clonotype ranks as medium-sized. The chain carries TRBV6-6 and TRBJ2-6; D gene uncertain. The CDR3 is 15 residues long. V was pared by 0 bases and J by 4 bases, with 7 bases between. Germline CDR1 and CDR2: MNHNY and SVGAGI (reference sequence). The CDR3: CASSYSGPGANVLTF. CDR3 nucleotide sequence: TGTGCCAGCAGTTACTCCGGGCCCGGGGCCAACGTCCTGACTTTC.

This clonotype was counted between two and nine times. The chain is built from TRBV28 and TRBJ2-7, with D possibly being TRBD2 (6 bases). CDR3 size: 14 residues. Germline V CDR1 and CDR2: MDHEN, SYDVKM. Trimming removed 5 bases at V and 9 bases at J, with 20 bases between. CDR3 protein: CASSPPGGRQPQYF. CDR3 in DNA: TGTGCCAGCAGTCCCCCCGGGGGAAGACAGCCGCAGTACTTC.

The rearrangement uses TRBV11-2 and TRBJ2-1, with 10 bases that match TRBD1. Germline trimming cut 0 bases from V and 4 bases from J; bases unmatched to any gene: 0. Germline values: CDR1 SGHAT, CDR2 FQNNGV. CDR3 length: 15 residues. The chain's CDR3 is CASSLEGQGYNEQFF. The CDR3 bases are TGTGCCAGCAGCTTAGAGGGACAGGGGTACAATGAGCAGTTCTTC.

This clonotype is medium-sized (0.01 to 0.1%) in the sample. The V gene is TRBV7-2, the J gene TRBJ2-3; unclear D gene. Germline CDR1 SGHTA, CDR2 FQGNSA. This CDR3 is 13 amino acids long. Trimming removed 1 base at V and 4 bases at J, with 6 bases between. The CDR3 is CASSLVLPDTQYF. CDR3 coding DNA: TGTGCCAGCAGCTTAGTTCTGCCAGATACGCAGTATTTT.

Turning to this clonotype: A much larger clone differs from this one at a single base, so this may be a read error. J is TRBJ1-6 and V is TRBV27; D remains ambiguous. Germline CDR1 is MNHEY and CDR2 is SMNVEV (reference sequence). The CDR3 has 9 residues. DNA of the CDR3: TGTGCCATCCATTCACCCCTCAACTTT. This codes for CAIHSPLNF.

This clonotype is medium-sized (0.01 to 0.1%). CDR3 DNA sequence: TGTGCCAGCACCGTAGGGTACAATGAGCAGTTCTTC. This translates into CASTVGYNEQFF. This chain uses TRBV5-8 with TRBJ2-1; no definite D call. The CDR3 runs to 12 residues. Germline V gene lookup returns CDR1 SGHTS and CDR2 YDEGEE. Deletions cut 6 bases from V and 4 bases from J, with 8 bases between.

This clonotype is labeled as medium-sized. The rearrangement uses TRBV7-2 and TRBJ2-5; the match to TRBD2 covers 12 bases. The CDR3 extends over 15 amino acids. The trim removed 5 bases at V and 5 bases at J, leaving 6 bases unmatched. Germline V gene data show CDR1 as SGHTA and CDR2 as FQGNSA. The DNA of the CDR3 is TGTGCCAGCAGCCCGACTAGCGGGAGTTGGGAGACCCAGTACTTC. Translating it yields CASSPTSGSWETQYF.

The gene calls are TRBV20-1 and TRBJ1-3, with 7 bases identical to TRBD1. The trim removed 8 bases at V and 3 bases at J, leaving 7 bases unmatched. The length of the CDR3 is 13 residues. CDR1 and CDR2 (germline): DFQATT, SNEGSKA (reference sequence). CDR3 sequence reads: CSTSGTDGNTIYF. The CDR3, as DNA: TGCAGTACCTCTGGGACAGATGGAAACACCATATATTTT.

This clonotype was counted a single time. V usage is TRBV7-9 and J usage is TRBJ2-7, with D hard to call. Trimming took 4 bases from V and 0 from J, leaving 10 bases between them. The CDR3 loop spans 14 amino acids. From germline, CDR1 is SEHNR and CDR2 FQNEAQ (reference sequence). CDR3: CASSSTTHSYEQYF. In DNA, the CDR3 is TGTGCCAGCAGCTCTACGACACACTCCTACGAGCAGTACTTC.

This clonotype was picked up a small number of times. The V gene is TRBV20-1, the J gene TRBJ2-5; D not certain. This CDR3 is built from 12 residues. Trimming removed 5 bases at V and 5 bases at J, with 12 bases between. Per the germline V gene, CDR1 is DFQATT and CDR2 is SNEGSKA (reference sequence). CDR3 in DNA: TGCAGTGCTCTACCCGGCGAGGAGACCCAGTACTTC. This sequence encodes CSALPGEETQYF.

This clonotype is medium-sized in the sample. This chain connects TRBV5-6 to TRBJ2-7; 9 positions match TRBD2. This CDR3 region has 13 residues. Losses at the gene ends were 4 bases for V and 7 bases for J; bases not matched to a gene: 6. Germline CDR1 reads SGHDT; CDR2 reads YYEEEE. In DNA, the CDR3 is TGTGCCAGCAGCGCGGGGGGGCCCAGGGAGCAGTACTTC. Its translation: CASSAGGPREQYF.

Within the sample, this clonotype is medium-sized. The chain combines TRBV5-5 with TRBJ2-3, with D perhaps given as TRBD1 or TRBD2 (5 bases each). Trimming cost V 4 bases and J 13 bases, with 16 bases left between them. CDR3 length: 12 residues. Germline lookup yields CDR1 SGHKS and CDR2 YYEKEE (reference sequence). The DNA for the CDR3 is TGTGCCAGCAGCCCGGACTTCCAAGGGGAGTATTTT. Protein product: CASSPDFQGEYF. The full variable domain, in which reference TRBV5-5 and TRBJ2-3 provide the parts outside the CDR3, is DAGVTQSPTHLIKTRGQQVTLRCSPISGHKSVSWYQQVLGQGPQFIFQYYEKEERGRGNFPDRFSARQFPNYSSELNVNALLLGDSALYLCASSPDFQGEYFGPGTRLTVL.

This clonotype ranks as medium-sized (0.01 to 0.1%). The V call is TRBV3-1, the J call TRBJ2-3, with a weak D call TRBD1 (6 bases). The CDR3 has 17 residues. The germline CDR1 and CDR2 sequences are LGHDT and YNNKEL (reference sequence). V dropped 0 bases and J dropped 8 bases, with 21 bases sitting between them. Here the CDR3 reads CASSQEHPQGRLGTQYF. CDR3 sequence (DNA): TGTGCCAGCAGCCAAGAGCATCCACAGGGCCGGCTGGGTACGCAGTATTTT.

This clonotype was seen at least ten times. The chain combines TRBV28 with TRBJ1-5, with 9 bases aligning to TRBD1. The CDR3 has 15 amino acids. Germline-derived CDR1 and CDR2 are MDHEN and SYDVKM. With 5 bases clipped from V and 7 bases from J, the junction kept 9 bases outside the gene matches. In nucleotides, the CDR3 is TGTGCCAGCAGTCTTGGACAGGGGTTCCGACAGCCCCAGCATTTT. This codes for CASSLGQGFRQPQHF. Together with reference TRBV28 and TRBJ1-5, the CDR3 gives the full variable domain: DVKVTQSSRYLVKRTGEKVFLECVQDMDHENMFWYRQDPGLGLRLIYFSYDVKMKEKGDIPEGYSVSREKKERFSLILESASTNQTSMYLCASSLGQGFRQPQHFGDGTRLSIL.